This entry features one T cell receptor beta chain sequence. Antigen: not known. This sample is part of a study of cytomegalovirus exposure and HLA in healthy donors. Study information: The roughly 120 validation repertoires used the same platform as the roughly 610 first-cohort repertoires, a later analysis reported.

Findings and caveats of the study: Specificity of a few CMV-associated chains for CMV antigens was verified in vitro. As was reported, the classifier diagnosed cytomegalovirus status with high specificity and sensitivity.

Assay: immunoSEQ multiplex PCR; the TCRdb copy retains only in-frame clones and omits some. The sample lists 200,000 to 250,000 clones, roughly 85% seen once, with roughly 5.5% in the top ten. V was trimmed by 7 bases and J by 7 bases, leaving 15 bases between them. Germline CDR1 SGHRS, CDR2 YFSETQ. This CDR3 comprises 13 residues. J is TRBJ2-1 and V is TRBV5-1, with D possibly TRBD2 on 5 matching bases. Sequences were obtained from PBMCs. This receptor was identified in a woman under 30 in good health and CMV-seronegative. The CDR3 region is CASRAEGLNEQFF. For the CDR3, the DNA is TGCGCCAGCCGTGCAGAGGGCCTAAATGAGCAGTTCTTC.